This is a list of T cell receptor beta chains from one sample in a study of T cells in Graves' hyperthyroidism and ophthalmopathy. TCRdb used MiXCR to reprocess the multiplex PCR reads, holding one entry per CDR3 protein. The sample shows 660,000 or so distinct CDR3 sequences, less than 25% of them seen only once. Sequencing was performed on blood. The receptor set was obtained from a man in his thirties or forties with Graves' ophthalmopathy. Both conserved end residues are part of each CDR3. Each record gives: J gene, V gene, clone size, CDR3 protein. Rows may omit the clone size; those that give it use once, few, many or a size class.

>TRBJ2-7|TRBV10-1|few
CASKPGLAPWDEQYF
>TRBJ2-7|TRBV11-1|many
CASSLARTYEQYF
>TRBJ2-7|TRBV2|NA
CASSGTGDRYEQYF
>TRBJ2-2|TRBV3-1|few
CASSQEGAGTGELFF
>TRBJ2-2|TRBV7-2|many
CASSLGLEGTGELFF
>TRBJ1-1|TRBV10-3|few
CAISRRDRGLTEAFF
>TRBJ2-5|TRBV12-3/TRBV12-4|few
CASRILGTEETQYF
>TRBJ1-1|TRBV6-1|NA
CASSYAAPGHPEAFF
>TRBJ2-1|TRBV10-2|few
CASSSGRGYNEQFF
>TRBJ1-6|TRBV18|many
CASSPYTPDGSPLHF
>TRBJ2-7|TRBV30|many
CAWRETSKVQYF
>TRBJ2-5|TRBV5-6|few
CASSFPQETQYF
>TRBJ1-5|TRBV5-1|many
CASSYGTGVNQPQHF
>TRBJ2-7|TRBV6-2/TRBV6-3|NA
CASSYDSGRYAYEQYF
>TRBJ2-5|TRBV28|many
CASSLMGDGQETQYF
>TRBJ2-3|TRBV12-3/TRBV12-4|NA
CASSVGEDTQYF
>TRBJ1-5|TRBV12-3/TRBV12-4|NA
CASSFIAGVRSVLYSNQPQHF
>TRBJ2-7|TRBV7-8|few
CASSLGGVASGRYEQYF
>TRBJ1-3|TRBV9|NA
CASSVALGSGNTIYF
>TRBJ1-1|TRBV20-1|many
CSARGGVVTEAFF
>TRBJ2-7|TRBV6-1|NA
CASSPSRLAVHGQYF
>TRBJ2-1|TRBV7-9|many
CASSLRGNRYNEQFF
>TRBJ2-5|TRBV6-2/TRBV6-3|NA
CASRGLEVSGETQYF